This TCR beta chain was captured by sequencing in a study of radiotherapy plus CTLA-4 blockade in lung cancer. Study-level background: Around 19% of patients responded objectively, and approximately 33% achieved disease control. Study findings and constraints: The best predictor of response was reported to be early blood T cell clone dynamics, with interferon-beta. Clones derived from tumor TCRs expanded in blood after radiotherapy plus ipilimumab.

This clone appeared once. Its specificity is unknown. Deletions cut 5 bases from V and 6 bases from J, with 11 bases between. Per germline, CDR1 MNHEY and CDR2 SMNVEV (reference sequence). This CDR3 contains 13 residues. Clones were sequenced by immunoSEQ multiplex PCR, and TCRdb holds only the in-frame ones, with some missing. The table records 50,000 or so clones, about 88% of them present only once. Chemo-refractory metastatic non-small-cell lung cancer patients underwent focal radiation alongside CTLA-4 blockade with ipilimumab. The origin of this receptor is a human donor with non-small cell lung cancer whose response to radiotherapy plus ipilimumab could not be evaluated. Material: peripheral blood, obtained from a patient treated with radiotherapy plus ipilimumab. V usage is TRBV27 and J usage is TRBJ2-1, with D tentatively TRBD2 (6 bases). The CDR3 region is CASSLQTSNEQFF. Here the CDR3 DNA reads TGTGCCAGCAGTCTCCAGACTAGCAATGAGCAGTTCTTC.